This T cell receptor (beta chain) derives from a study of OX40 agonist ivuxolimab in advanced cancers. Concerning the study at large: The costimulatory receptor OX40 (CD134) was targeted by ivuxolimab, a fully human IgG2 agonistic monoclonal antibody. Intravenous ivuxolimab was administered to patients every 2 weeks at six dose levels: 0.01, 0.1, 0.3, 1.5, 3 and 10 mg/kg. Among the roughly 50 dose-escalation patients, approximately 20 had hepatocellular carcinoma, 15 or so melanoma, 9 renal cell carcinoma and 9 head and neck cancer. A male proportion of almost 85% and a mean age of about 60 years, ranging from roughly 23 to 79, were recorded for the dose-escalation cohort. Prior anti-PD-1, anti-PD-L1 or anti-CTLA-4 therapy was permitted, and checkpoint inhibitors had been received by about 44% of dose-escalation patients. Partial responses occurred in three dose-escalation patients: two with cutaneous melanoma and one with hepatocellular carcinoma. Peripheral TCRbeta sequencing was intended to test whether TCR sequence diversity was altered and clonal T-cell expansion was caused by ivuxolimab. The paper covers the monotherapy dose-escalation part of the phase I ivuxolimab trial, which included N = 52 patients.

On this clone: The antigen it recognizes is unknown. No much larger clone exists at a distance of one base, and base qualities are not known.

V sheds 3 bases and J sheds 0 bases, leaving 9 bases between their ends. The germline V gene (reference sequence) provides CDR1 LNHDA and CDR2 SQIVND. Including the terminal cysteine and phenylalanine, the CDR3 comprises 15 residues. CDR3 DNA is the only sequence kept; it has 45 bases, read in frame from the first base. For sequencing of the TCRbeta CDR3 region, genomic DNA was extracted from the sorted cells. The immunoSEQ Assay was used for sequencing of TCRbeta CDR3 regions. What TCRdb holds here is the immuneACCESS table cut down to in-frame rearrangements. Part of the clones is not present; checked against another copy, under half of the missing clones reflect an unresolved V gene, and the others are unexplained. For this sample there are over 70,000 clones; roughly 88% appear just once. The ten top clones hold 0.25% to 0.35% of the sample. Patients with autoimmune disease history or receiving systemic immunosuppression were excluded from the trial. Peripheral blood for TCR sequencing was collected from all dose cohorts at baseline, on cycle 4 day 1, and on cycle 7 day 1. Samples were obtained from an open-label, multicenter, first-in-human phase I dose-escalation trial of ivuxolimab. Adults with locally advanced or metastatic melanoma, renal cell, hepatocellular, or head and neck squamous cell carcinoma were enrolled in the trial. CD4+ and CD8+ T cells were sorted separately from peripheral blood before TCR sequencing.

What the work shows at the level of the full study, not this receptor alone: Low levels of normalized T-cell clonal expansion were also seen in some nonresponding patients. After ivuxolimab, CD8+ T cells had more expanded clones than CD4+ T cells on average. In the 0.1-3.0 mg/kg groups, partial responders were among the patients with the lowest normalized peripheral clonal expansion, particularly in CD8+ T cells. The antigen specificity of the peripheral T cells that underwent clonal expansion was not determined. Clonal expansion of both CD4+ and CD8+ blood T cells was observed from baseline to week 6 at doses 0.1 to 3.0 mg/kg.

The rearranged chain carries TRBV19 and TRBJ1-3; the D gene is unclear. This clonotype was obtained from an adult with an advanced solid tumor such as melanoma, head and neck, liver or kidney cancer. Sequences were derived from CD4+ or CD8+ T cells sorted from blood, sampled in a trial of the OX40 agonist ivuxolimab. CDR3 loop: CASSIGRSSGNTIYF. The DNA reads TGTGCCAGTAGTATTGGACGGAGCTCTGGAAACACCATATATTTT.